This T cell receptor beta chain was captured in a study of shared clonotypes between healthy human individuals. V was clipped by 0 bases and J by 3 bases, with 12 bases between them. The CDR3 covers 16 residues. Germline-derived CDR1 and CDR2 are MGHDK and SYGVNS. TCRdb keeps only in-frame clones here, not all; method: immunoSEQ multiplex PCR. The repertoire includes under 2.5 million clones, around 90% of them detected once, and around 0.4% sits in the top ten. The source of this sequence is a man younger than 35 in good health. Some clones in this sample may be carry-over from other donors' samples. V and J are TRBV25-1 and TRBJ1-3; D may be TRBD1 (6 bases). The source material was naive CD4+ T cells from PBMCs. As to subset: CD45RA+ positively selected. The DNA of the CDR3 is TGTGCCAGCAGTGAATATAAGGGGGATCTTGGAAACACCATATATTTT. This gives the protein CASSEYKGDLGNTIYF.